Listed here are 21 T cell receptor beta chains from one sample, sequenced in a study of OX40 agonist ivuxolimab in advanced cancers. Here immunoSEQ multiplex PCR was the method, and the copy in TCRdb shows in-frame clones only, minus some. The sample lists about 69,000 clones, approximately 93% seen once, with 0.25% to 0.3% in the top ten. Specimen: CD4+ or CD8+ T cells sorted from blood, collected in a trial of the OX40 agonist ivuxolimab. Receptor source: an adult with an advanced solid tumor such as melanoma, head and neck, liver or kidney cancer.

The chain joins TRBV6-5 to TRBJ1-3, with D possibly matching TRBD1 (6 bases). This CDR3 contains 15 residues. The germline gives CDR1 MNHEY, CDR2 SVGAGI. The V and J ends lost 7 bases and 2 bases respectively, with 15 bases between them. The chain's CDR3 is CASIDPRGPGNTIYF. The CDR3 DNA reads as TGTGCCAGCATAGACCCCAGGGGCCCTGGAAACACCATATATTTT.

The genes are TRBV6-5 and TRBJ2-7; D might be TRBD1 (5 bases). The V and J ends lost 7 bases and 0 bases respectively, with 10 bases between them. The CDR3 contains 13 residues. Germline CDR1 MNHEY, CDR2 SVGAGI. This CDR3 is CASTRQYSYEQYF. CDR3 in DNA: TGTGCCAGCACCAGACAGTACTCCTACGAGCAGTACTTC.

The chain is built from TRBV5-5 and TRBJ2-2; D is undetermined. The CDR3 consists of 14 residues. V was cut by 4 bases and J by 4 bases, with 11 bases left in between. Looked up from germline, CDR1 is SGHKS and CDR2 is YYEKEE (reference sequence). The CDR3 sequence: CASSQKITTGELFF. The CDR3 DNA reads TGTGCCAGCAGCCAAAAAATAACCACCGGGGAGCTGTTTTTT.

The chain carries TRBV5-1 and TRBJ2-3; no reliable D call. Germline assignment: CDR1 SGHRS and CDR2 YFSETQ. V lost 0 bases and J 2 bases, leaving 4 bases between the germline ends. This CDR3 is 13 amino acids long. The CDR3 bases are TGCGCCAGCAGCTTGGATTTCACAGATACGCAGTATTTT. Translated, it gives CASSLDFTDTQYF.

This rearrangement joins TRBV27 to TRBJ2-2, with 15 bases aligning to TRBD2. Germline V gives CDR1 MNHEY, CDR2 SMNVEV (reference sequence). This CDR3 is 18 amino acids long. The junction had 13 bases not matched to a gene; V was cut back by 7 bases and J by 7 bases. DNA for the CDR3: TGTGCCAGCATATCACGACCCGGGACTAGCGGGAGGCACGGGGAGCTGTTTTTT. Protein sequence: CASISRPGTSGRHGELFF.

There are a few counts of this clone. The V gene is TRBV29-1, the J gene TRBJ2-7, with 16 nucleotides matching TRBD2. Trimming cost V 5 bases and J 5 bases; bases outside gene matches: 9. The CDR3 is 16 residues long. Per germline, CDR1 SQVTM and CDR2 ANQGSEA. This CDR3 is CSVTEGTSGRGNEQYF. The CDR3 bases are TGCAGCGTTACGGAAGGGACTAGCGGGAGGGGAAACGAGCAGTACTTC.

The chain employs TRBV2 and TRBJ2-7, with D unclear. This CDR3 is 12 amino acids long. Trimming left V 6 bases short and J 2 bases short, with 8 bases between. Germline V gene lookup returns CDR1 SNHLY and CDR2 FYNNEI. In nucleotides, the CDR3 is TGTGCCAGCAGGGCAATAGCCTACGAGCAGTACTTC. This gives the protein CASRAIAYEQYF.

V and J are TRBV7-9 and TRBJ2-7; D is unresolved. From germline, CDR1 is SEHNR and CDR2 FQNEAQ (reference sequence). The CDR3 runs to 11 residues. Trimming pared 4 bases from V and 9 bases from J, leaving 10 bases between. CDR3 nucleotide sequence: TGTGCCAGCAGCTCCACAATGGGGCAGTACTTC. It yields the protein CASSSTMGQYF.

This chain links TRBV2 with TRBJ1-5, with 9 bases fitting TRBD1. Germline-derived CDR1 and CDR2 are SNHLY and FYNNEI. The CDR3 totals 15 residues. V shed 5 bases and J 9 bases; nucleotides not matched to a gene: 11. In DNA, the CDR3 is TGTGCCAGCAGTCCCCGGGACAGGGTTAATTGGCCCCAGCATTTT. Translating gives CASSPRDRVNWPQHF.

The chain is built from TRBV11-2 and TRBJ1-2; no clear D. The CDR3 has 14 amino acids. Trimming removed 0 bases at V and 3 bases at J, with 8 bases between. The germline CDR1 and CDR2 sequences are SGHAT and FQNNGV. CDR3 bases: TGTGCCAGCAGCTTAGATAGGGTCGACTATGGCTACACCTTC. Encoded protein: CASSLDRVDYGYTF.

The chain has TRBV5-1 and TRBJ2-3, with 9 positions matching TRBD1. Losses at the gene ends were 4 bases for V and 7 bases for J; bases not matched to a gene: 10. The CDR3 loop spans 15 amino acids. Germline V gene lookup returns CDR1 SGHRS and CDR2 YFSETQ. CDR3 nucleotides: TGCGCCAGCAGCCTAAGTGGACAGGGGACGAATACGCAGTATTTT. Its translation: CASSLSGQGTNTQYF.

This rearrangement joins TRBV6-6 to TRBJ2-7; 9 nucleotides line up with TRBD1. Unmatched junction bases numbered 11, after V lost 2 bases and J lost 6 bases. The CDR3 is 16 residues long. Germline V gene data show CDR1 as MNHNY and CDR2 as SVGAGI (reference sequence). The CDR3 DNA sequence: TGTGCCAGCAGTTACCCTACGGGACAGGGCTTTGGCGAGCAGTACTTC. As protein: CASSYPTGQGFGEQYF.

V usage is TRBV9 and J usage is TRBJ1-1, with a weak D call TRBD1 (5 bases). This CDR3 has 16 residues. V lost 4 bases to trimming and J lost 5 bases, with 21 bases between them. Germline values: CDR1 SGDLS, CDR2 YYNGEE. CDR3 loop: CASSPFLSLGGTEAFF. The CDR3 DNA reads TGTGCCAGCAGCCCCTTCCTAAGTCTGGGGGGGACTGAAGCTTTCTTT.

This sequence joins TRBV5-4 and TRBJ2-7; D perhaps matches TRBD2 (7 bases). Trimming removed 4 bases from V and 7 bases from J, with 21 bases in between. CDR3 length: 15 residues. Germline lookup yields CDR1 SGHNT and CDR2 YYREEE (reference sequence). The CDR3: CASSRVTRGEGEQYF. CDR3 DNA: TGTGCCAGCAGCCGAGTTACTAGGGGGGAGGGAGAGCAGTACTTC. Variable domain in full (rest from reference TRBV5-4 and TRBJ2-7): ETGVTQSPTHLIKTRGQQVTLRCSSQSGHNTVSWYQQALGQGPQFIFQYYREEENGRGNFPPRFSGLQFPNYSSELNVNALELDDSALYLCASSRVTRGEGEQYFGPGTRLTVT.

The chain recombines TRBV6-4 with TRBJ2-2, with D possibly TRBD2 on 5 matching bases. Per the germline V gene, CDR1 is MRHNA and CDR2 is SNTAGT. The CDR3 length is 13 residues. V dropped 4 bases and J dropped 5 bases, with 8 bases sitting between them. CDR3 bases: TGTGCCAGCAGTGTTCGGGAAACCGGGGAGCTGTTTTTT. It translates to CASSVRETGELFF.

In its sample, this clone was seen once. This chain links TRBV6-1 with TRBJ1-5; D uncertain. V gave up 6 bases and J gave up 3 bases, with 6 bases separating them. This CDR3 contains 12 residues. Germline V gene lookup returns CDR1 MNHNS and CDR2 SASEGT. CDR3 loop: CASSLLNQPQHF. CDR3 sequence (DNA): TGTGCCAGCAGCCTACTCAATCAGCCCCAGCATTTT.

The sample holds one count of this clone. V usage is TRBV10-3 and J usage is TRBJ2-7, with 8 nucleotides matching TRBD2. The ends lost 6 bases at V and 5 bases at J; junction bases unmatched: 12. Germline V gene sequence: CDR1 ENHRY, CDR2 SYGVKD. There are 15 residues in the CDR3. As DNA, the CDR3 is TGTGCCATCAGCCAAACTAGCGGAGGCCCCCACGAGCAGTACTTC. Its protein product is CAISQTSGGPHEQYF.

The CDR3 coding sequence is TGTGCCAGCAGTGGGCCAGGGGGTCGATATGGCTACACCTTC. Its translation: CASSGPGGRYGYTF. This chain joins TRBV2 and TRBJ1-2; TRBD1 matches at 7 bases. Per germline, CDR1 SNHLY and CDR2 FYNNEI. V was pared by 4 bases and J by 5 bases, with 7 bases of the junction left unmatched. The CDR3 has 14 amino acids.

The V and J genes are TRBV5-6 and TRBJ1-1, with 11 bases that match TRBD1. Germline V gene lookup returns CDR1 SGHDT and CDR2 YYEEEE. Trimming took 4 bases from V and 4 from J; bases not matched to a gene: 12. The CDR3 runs to 17 residues. In DNA form, the CDR3 reads TGTGCCAGCAGCGACCGGGACAGGGGGTTTTTTGGCACTGAAGCTTTCTTT. It encodes CASSDRDRGFFGTEAFF.

This clone was seen once. V and J are TRBV28 and TRBJ2-5; D might be TRBD2 (5 bases). Germline assignment: CDR1 MDHEN and CDR2 SYDVKM. The CDR3 has 14 residues. V lost 7 bases to trimming and J lost 4 bases, with 16 bases between them. The CDR3 DNA reads TGTGCCAGCAATCCTCTGAGCGGAGGAGAGACCCAGTACTTC. It encodes CASNPLSGGETQYF.

The chain joins TRBV7-2 to TRBJ1-1; 7 bases agree with TRBD1. J was trimmed by 4 bases and V by 7 bases; bases with no gene match: 12. Germline V lookup: CDR1 SGHTA, CDR2 FQGNSA. The CDR3 has 15 residues. CDR3 DNA sequence: TGTGCCAGCACCGACAGGGTTGGGTTTAGCACTGAAGCTTTCTTT. This codes for CASTDRVGFSTEAFF.